This T cell receptor beta chain was recorded in a study of T cell responses to AZD1222 COVID-19 vaccine. TCRdb's table, derived via immunoSEQ multiplex PCR, lists solely in-frame clones and lacks some. The table records approximately 140,000 clones, 90% to 95% of them present only once. For this clone: What it binds is unknown.

Overall study results and limits: No repertoire was sampled before or during the peak T cell response, only after it. Spike as a whole was targeted by vaccine-associated CD4 TCRs, dominant at 160-218 and 743-854.

The CDR3 sequence is 15 residues long. V trimming: 4 bases; J trimming: 4 bases; junction bases outside the gene matches: 7. The V gene's germline CDR1 is SGHNT and CDR2 YYREEE (reference sequence). This sequence was found in an adult in good health. The sequencing used peripheral blood, collected on day 0 of AZD1222 vaccination. The chain uses TRBV5-4 and TRBJ2-1; 8 nucleotides line up with TRBD2. The CDR3 sequence: CASSPDSGSYNEQFF. CDR3 DNA: TGTGCCAGCAGCCCCGACAGCGGGAGTTACAATGAGCAGTTCTTC.